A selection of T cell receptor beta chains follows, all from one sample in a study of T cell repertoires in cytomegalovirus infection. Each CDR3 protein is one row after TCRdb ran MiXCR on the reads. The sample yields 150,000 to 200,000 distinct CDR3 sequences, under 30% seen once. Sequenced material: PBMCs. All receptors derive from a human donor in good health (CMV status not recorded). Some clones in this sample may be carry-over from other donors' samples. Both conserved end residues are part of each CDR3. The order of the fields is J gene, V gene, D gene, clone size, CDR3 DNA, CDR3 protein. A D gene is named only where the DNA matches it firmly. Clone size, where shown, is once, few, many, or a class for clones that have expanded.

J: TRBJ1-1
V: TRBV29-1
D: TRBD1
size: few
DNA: TGCAGCGTGTCTGGAGGGGGCGAAGCTGAAGCTTTCTTT
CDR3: CSVSGGGEAEAFF

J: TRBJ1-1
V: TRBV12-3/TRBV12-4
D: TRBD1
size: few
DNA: TGTGCCAGCTCCCCAACCGGGACAGGGGAAAACACTGAAGCTTTCTTT
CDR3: CASSPTGTGENTEAFF

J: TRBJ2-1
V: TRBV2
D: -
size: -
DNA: TGTGCCAGCAGTGAAGAAAGGGCGCGCGAGCAGTTCTTC
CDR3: CASSEERAREQFF

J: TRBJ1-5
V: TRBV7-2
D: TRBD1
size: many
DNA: TGTGCCAGCAGCTTGAGGCAGGGGGGACATCAGCCCCAGCATTTT
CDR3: CASSLRQGGHQPQHF

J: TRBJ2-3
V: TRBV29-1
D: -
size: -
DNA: TGCAGCGTAGCTCGGACGGCTAGCACAGATACGCAGTATTTT
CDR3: CSVARTASTDTQYF

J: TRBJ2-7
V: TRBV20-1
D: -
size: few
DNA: TGCAGTGCTAGAGTCGGGACCCACCGCTCCTACGAGCAGTACTTC
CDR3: CSARVGTHRSYEQYF

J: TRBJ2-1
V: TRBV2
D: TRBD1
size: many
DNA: TGTGCCAGCGTCCCGGGACAGGGCACCTACAATGAGCAGTTCTTC
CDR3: CASVPGQGTYNEQFF

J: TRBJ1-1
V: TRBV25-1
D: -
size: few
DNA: TGTGCCAGCAGTTCCACAGGGCCTCGGAGCACTGAAGCTTTCTTT
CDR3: CASSSTGPRSTEAFF

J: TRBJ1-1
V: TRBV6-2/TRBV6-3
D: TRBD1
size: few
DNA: TGTGCCAGCAGTTACCCCCTAGACAGGGGGCGAGCTTCGGCTTTCTTT
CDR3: CASSYPLDRGRASAFF

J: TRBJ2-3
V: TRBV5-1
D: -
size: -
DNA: TGCGCCAGCAGCTACGGCGCTTCCCCAGATACGCAGTATTTT
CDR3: CASSYGASPDTQYF

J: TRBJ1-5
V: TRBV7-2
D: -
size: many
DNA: TGTGCCAGCAGCCTTTCCAACCTGGGGAGCCCCCAGCATTTT
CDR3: CASSLSNLGSPQHF

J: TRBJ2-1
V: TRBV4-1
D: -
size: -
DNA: TGCGCCAGCAGTCGTGGGGGGAGCTCCTACAATGAGCAGTTCTTC
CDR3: CASSRGGSSYNEQFF

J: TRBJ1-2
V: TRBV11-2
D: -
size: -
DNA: TGTGCCAGCAGCTTGGAACAGGGTGCCGGCTACACCTTC
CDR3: CASSLEQGAGYTF

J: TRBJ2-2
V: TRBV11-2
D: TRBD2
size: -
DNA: TGTGCCAGCAGCCTAGCGGGGGGGCCGGGAGGGGAGCTGTTTTTT
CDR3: CASSLAGGPGGELFF

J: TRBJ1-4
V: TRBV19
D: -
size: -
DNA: TGTGCCAGTAGTAGAGTCCAGGAGAATGAAAAACTGTTTTTT
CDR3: CASSRVQENEKLFF

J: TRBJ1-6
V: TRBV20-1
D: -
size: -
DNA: TGCAGTGCTCGGGCAAACAATAATTCACCCCTCCGCTTT
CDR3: CSARANNNSPLRF

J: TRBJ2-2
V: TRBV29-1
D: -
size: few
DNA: TGCAGCGTTGAAGAAGGGGGAACCAGGGAGCTGTTTTTT
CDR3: CSVEEGGTRELFF

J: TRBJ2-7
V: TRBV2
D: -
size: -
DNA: TGTGCCAGCAGTGAAGGATTCCACTACGAGCAGTACTTC
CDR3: CASSEGFHYEQYF

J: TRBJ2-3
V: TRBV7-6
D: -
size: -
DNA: TGTGCCAGCACCTCCCGGACAGCAGATACGCAGTATTTT
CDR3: CASTSRTADTQYF

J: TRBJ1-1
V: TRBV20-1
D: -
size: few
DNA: TGCAGTGCTAGACGATCAGGGGAGGGGAACACTGAAGCTTTCTTT
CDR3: CSARRSGEGNTEAFF

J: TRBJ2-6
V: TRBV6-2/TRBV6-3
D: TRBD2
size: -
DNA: TGTGCCAGCAGTTCCCTTGCGGGGGGGCTCTCTGGGGCCAACGTCCTGACTTTC
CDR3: CASSSLAGGLSGANVLTF

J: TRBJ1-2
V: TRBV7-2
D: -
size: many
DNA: TGTGCCAGCAGCTCGGGGGGTAACTATGGCTACACCTTC
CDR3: CASSSGGNYGYTF

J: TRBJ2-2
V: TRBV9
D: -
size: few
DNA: TGTGCCAGCGGAAACCCAGGGGAAGGGCTTACGAACACCGGGGAGCTGTTTTTT
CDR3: CASGNPGEGLTNTGELFF

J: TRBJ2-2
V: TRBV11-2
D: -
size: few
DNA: TGTGCCAGCAGCCACCTGTCCAGGCCCGGGGAGCTGTTTTTT
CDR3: CASSHLSRPGELFF

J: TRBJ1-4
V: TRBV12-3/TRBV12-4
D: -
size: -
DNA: TGTGCCTCACTCCGCATCTCGGATGAAAAACTGTTTTTT
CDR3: CASLRISDEKLFF

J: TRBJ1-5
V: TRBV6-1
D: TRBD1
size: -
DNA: TGTGCCAGCAGGGGGACAGGGTACAATCAGCCCCAGCATTTT
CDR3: CASRGTGYNQPQHF